This is a list of T cell receptor beta chains from one sample in a study of cytomegalovirus exposure and HLA in healthy donors. Sequenced by immunoSEQ multiplex PCR; TCRdb stores in-frame clones only, minus some. The table records approximately 170,000 clones, 65% to 85% of them present only once. Sample: PBMCs. Receptors were obtained from a woman aged 18-29 years in good health and CMV-seronegative. CDR3s include the opening cysteine and the closing phenylalanine or tryptophan. D genes are given only for firm matches. Clone size is stated in some rows and not others, as once, few, many or a class when expanded.

TRBD1 | TRBJ2-1 | TRBV10-3 | once | TGTGCCATCAAACCGGGACAGTCCAATGAGCAGTTCTTC | CAIKPGQSNEQFF
- | TRBJ1-1 | TRBV11-3 | - | TGTGCCAGCCGAGAGTGGGGGGATGGGAACACTGAAGCTTTCTTT | CASREWGDGNTEAFF
TRBD1 | TRBJ1-1 | TRBV5-1 | - | TGCGCCAGCAGCAGAGGACAGGGGAACACTGAAGCTTTCTTT | CASSRGQGNTEAFF
- | TRBJ1-2 | TRBV9 | - | TGTGCCAGCAGCGTAGAGGAGGGACTCAATGGCTACACCTTC | CASSVEEGLNGYTF
TRBD1 | TRBJ1-5 | TRBV19 | few | TGTGCCAGTAGTACCGGACAGGGAGGGCGCAATCAGCCCCAGCATTTT | CASSTGQGGRNQPQHF
- | TRBJ2-1 | TRBV5-1 | - | TGCGCCAGCAGCCCGGGACTGGAGCAGTTCTTC | CASSPGLEQFF
TRBD1 | TRBJ1-2 | TRBV29-1 | few | TGCAGCGTTGGACAGGGTGGCTATGGCTACACCTTC | CSVGQGGYGYTF
- | TRBJ2-1 | TRBV7-7 | - | TGTGCTAGCAGTTGGACTACTGACAATGAGCAGTTCTTC | CASSWTTDNEQFF
TRBD2 | TRBJ2-5 | TRBV28 | - | TGTGCCAGCAGTATCCGGGACTATCAAGAGACCCAGTACTTC | CASSIRDYQETQYF
TRBD2 | TRBJ2-3 | TRBV9 | - | TGTGCCAGCAGCGTTAGCGGGAGCGCGACAGATACGCAGTATTTT | CASSVSGSATDTQYF
- | TRBJ1-3 | TRBV19 | - | TGTGCCAGAGAGGCAGCAGAGTTCCGTTCTTCTGGAAACACCATATATTTT | CAREAAEFRSSGNTIYF
- | TRBJ2-7 | TRBV27 | - | TGTGCCAGCAGTTTAAGAGGCGCTGGCTACGAGCAGTACTTC | CASSLRGAGYEQYF
TRBD2 | TRBJ2-3 | TRBV9 | few | TGTGCCAGCAGCGCTTGGACTAGCGCCACAGATACGCAGTATTTT | CASSAWTSATDTQYF
TRBD2 | TRBJ2-7 | TRBV18 | - | TGTGCCAGCTCACCACTTCCGGGACTAGCGGGAGATGGGGCGGACGAGCAGTACTTC | CASSPLPGLAGDGADEQYF
- | TRBJ2-1 | TRBV5-4 | - | TGTGCCAGCAGCTCGACCTTAACCGCGGGTAATGAGCAGTTCTTC | CASSSTLTAGNEQFF
- | TRBJ2-4 | TRBV5-1 | - | TGCGCCAGCAGCTTGGGCCCGCAGGGGGCCAAAAACATTCAGTACTTC | CASSLGPQGAKNIQYF
TRBD1 | TRBJ2-5 | TRBV5-1 | - | TGCGCCAGCAGCACCTACAGGGGACAAGAGACCCAGTACTTC | CASSTYRGQETQYF
TRBD1 | TRBJ1-6 | TRBV30 | once | TGTGCCTGGAGAACCGGGACAGGGTATTCACCCCTCCACTTT | CAWRTGTGYSPLHF
- | TRBJ2-7 | TRBV25-1 | - | TGTGCCAGCAGTGATGATGGCATCCATGGCATCGAGCAGTACTTC | CASSDDGIHGIEQYF
TRBD2 | TRBJ2-3 | TRBV29-1 | - | TGCAGCGTTGAATTCTTTGGACTAGTTGAGTATTTT | CSVEFFGLVEYF
- | TRBJ1-1 | TRBV29-1 | - | TGCAGCGTTGAAGTGGCCGCAGTGAACACTGAAGCTTTCTTT | CSVEVAAVNTEAFF
TRBD2 | TRBJ2-3 | TRBV4-2 | - | TGTGCCAGCAGCCAAGATATAGCGGGAGGAGGGGGATATACGCAGTATTTT | CASSQDIAGGGGYTQYF
TRBD1 | TRBJ1-2 | TRBV7-9 | few | TGTGCCAGCAGCTTAGCTACGACAGGGTCGCATGGCTACACCTTC | CASSLATTGSHGYTF
TRBD1 | TRBJ2-2 | TRBV4-2 | - | TGTGCCAGCAGCCAAGAAGGGGGCGGCACCGGGGAGCTGTTTTTT | CASSQEGGGTGELFF
- | TRBJ2-2 | TRBV7-9 | - | TGTGCCAGCAGCTTATCATCTTTGGCGGAAAGAGCGAACACCGGGGAGCTGTTTTTT | CASSLSSLAERANTGELFF
TRBD2 | TRBJ2-3 | TRBV28 | - | TGTGCCAGCACCACCCCCCAGGCGGGAGGAGATACGCAGTATTTT | CASTTPQAGGDTQYF
TRBD1 | TRBJ1-1 | TRBV14 | - | TGTGCCAGCAGCCGAACCGGGACAGGGACATCGGAAGCTTTCTTT | CASSRTGTGTSEAFF
- | TRBJ2-2 | TRBV19 | - | TGTGCCAGTAGTATAGCTACCGGGGAGCTGTTTTTT | CASSIATGELFF
TRBD1 | TRBJ2-3 | TRBV6-1 | few | TGTGCCAGCAGTGTACAGGGGATCGGCACAGATACGCAGTATTTT | CASSVQGIGTDTQYF
- | TRBJ2-1 | TRBV12-2 | - | TGTGCAAGTCGCTTAGTTGGCGGAGAGCAGTTCTTC | CASRLVGGEQFF
TRBD1 | TRBJ2-7 | TRBV30 | few | TGTGCCTGGAGTATAGGACAGGGGGCGAGGGAGCAGTACTTC | CAWSIGQGAREQYF